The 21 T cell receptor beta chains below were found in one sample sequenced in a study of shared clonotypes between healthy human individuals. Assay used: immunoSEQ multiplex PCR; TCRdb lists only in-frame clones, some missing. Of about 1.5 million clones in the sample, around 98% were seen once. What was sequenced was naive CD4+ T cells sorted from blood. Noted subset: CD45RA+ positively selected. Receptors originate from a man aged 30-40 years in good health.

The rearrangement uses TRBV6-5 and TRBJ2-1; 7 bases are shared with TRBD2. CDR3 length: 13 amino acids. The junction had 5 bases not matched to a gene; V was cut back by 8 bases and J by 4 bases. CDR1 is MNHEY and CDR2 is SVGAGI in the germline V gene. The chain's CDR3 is CASGRARYNEQFF. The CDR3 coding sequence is TGTGCCAGCGGGAGGGCCAGGTACAATGAGCAGTTCTTC.

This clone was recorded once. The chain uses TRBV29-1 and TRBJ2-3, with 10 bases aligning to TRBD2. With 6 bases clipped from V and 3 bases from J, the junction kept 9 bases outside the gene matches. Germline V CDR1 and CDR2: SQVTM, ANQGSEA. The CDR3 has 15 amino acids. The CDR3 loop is CSVLGLTSGTDTQYF. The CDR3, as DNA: TGCAGCGTGCTGGGGCTGACTAGCGGGACAGATACGCAGTATTTT.

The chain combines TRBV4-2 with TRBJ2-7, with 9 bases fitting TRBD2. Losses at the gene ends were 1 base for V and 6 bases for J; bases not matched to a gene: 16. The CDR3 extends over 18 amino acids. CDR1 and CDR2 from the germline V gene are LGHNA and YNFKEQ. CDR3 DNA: TGTGCCAGCAGCCAAGGTGTTAGCGGGAGCCGTATCGCGGGCGAGCAGTACTTC. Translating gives CASSQGVSGSRIAGEQYF.

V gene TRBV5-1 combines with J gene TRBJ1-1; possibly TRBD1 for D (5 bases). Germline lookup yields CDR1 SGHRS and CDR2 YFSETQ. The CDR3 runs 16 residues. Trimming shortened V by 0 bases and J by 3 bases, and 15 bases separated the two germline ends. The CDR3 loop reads CASSLAVQGGDTEAFF. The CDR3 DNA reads TGCGCCAGCAGCTTGGCGGTCCAGGGAGGGGACACTGAAGCTTTCTTT.

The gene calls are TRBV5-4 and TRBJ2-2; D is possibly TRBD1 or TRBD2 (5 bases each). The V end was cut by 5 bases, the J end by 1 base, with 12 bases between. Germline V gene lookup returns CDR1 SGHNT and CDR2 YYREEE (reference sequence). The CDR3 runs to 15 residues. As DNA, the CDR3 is TGTGCCAGCAGGAAGGGACCCTTGAACACCGGGGAGCTGTTTTTT. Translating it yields CASRKGPLNTGELFF.

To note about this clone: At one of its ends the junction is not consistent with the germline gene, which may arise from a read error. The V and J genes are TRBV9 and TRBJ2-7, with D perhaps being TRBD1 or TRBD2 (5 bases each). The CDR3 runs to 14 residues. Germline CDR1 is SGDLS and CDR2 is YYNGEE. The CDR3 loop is CASGVDPTGLEPYF. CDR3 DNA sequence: TGTGCCAGCGGCGTAGATCCTACGGGGCTAGAGCCGTACTTC.

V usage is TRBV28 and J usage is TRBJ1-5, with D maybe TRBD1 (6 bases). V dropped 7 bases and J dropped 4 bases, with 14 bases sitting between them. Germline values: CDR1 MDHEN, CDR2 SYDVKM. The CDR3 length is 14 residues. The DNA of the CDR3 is TGTGCCAGCACCCTACAGGGATGGAATCAGCCCCAGCATTTT. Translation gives CASTLQGWNQPQHF.

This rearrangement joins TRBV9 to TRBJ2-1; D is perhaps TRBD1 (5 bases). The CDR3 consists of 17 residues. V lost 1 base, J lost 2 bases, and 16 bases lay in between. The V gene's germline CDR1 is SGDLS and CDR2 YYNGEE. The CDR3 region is CASSVSTVVGAYNEQFF. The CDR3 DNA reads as TGTGCCAGCAGCGTATCAACCGTGGTAGGGGCCTACAATGAGCAGTTCTTC.

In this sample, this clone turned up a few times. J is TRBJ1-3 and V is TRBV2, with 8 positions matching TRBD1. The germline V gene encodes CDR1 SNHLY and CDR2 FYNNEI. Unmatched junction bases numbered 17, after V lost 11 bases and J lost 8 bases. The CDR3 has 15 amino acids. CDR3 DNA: TGTGCCGGGAAACAGGACAGGGCCGCTGGGGACACCATATATTTT. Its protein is CAGKQDRAAGDTIYF.

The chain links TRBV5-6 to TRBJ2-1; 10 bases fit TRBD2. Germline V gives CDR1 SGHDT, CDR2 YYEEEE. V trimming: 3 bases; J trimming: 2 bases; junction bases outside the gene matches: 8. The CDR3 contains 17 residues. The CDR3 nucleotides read TGTGCCAGCAGCTACCGAATTAGCGGGAGGACCTACAATGAGCAGTTCTTC. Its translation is CASSYRISGRTYNEQFF.

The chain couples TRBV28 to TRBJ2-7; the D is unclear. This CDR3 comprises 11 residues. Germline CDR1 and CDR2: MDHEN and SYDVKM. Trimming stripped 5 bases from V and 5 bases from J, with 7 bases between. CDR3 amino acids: CASSVLHEQYF. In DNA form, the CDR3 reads TGTGCCAGCAGTGTTCTCCACGAGCAGTACTTC.

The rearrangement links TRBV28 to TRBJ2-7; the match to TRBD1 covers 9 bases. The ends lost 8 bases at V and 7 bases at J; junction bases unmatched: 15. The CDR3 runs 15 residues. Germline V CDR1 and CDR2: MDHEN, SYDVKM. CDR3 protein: CASRVFRTGDVEQYF. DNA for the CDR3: TGTGCCAGCCGAGTTTTTCGGACAGGGGATGTTGAGCAGTACTTC.

The CDR3 loop is CASSAGLPTREQYF. CDR3 coding DNA: TGTGCCAGCAGCGCTGGGCTACCCACTAGAGAGCAGTACTTC. This chain connects TRBV5-4 to TRBJ2-7, with D tentatively TRBD2 (5 bases). CDR1 is SGHNT and CDR2 is YYREEE in the germline V gene (reference sequence). The CDR3 consists of 14 residues. V was clipped by 4 bases and J by 7 bases, with 18 bases between them.

The CDR3 DNA follows: TGTGCCAGCAGCTTAGACGGGGAGACCCAGTACTTC. Encoded protein: CASSLDGETQYF. V is TRBV7-3 and J is TRBJ2-5; D remains ambiguous. Germline V gene data show CDR1 as SGHTA and CDR2 as FQGTGA. V lost 2 bases and J lost 5, with 6 bases in between. There are 12 residues in the CDR3.

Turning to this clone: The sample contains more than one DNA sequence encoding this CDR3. The CDR3 here is CASSLVGNTIYF. CDR3 coding DNA: TGTGCCAGCAGCTTAGTAGGAAACACCATATATTTT. The chain joins TRBV11-2 to TRBJ1-3; D uncertain. V was clipped by 1 base and J by 4 bases, with 2 bases between them. CDR1 and CDR2 (germline): SGHAT, FQNNGV. The length of the CDR3 is 12 residues.

CDR3 loop: CASSSTDRVREDTQYF. Here the CDR3 DNA reads TGTGCCAGCAGTTCGACCGACAGGGTTCGAGAAGATACGCAGTATTTT. The chain recombines TRBV2 with TRBJ2-3, with 7 bases that match TRBD1. In germline, CDR1 is SNHLY, CDR2 FYNNEI. This CDR3 spans 16 amino acids. V shed 5 bases and J 5 bases; nucleotides not matched to a gene: 13.

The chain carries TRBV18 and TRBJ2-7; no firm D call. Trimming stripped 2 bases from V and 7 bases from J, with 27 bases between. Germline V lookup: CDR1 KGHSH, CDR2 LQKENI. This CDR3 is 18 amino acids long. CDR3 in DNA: TGTGCCAGCTCACCAATATTGGCAAATAAACTGATTAATGTTGAGCAGTACTTC. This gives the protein CASSPILANKLINVEQYF.

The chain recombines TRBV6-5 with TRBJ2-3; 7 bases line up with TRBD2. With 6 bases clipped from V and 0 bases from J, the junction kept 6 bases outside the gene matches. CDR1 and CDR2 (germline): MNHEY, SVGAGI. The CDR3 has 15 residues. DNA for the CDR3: TGTGCCAGCAGCCAACTAGCGTCTAGCACAGATACGCAGTATTTT. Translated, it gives CASSQLASSTDTQYF.

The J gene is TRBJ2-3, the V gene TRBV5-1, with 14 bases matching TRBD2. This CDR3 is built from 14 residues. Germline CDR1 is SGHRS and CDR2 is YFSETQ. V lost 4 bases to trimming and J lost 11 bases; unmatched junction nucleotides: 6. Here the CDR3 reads CASSPGLAGDKQYF. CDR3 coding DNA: TGCGCCAGCAGCCCGGGACTAGCGGGAGACAAGCAGTATTTT.

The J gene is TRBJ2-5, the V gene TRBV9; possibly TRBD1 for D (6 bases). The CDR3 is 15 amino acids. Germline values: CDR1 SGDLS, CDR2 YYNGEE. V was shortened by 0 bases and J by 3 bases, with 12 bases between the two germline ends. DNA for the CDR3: TGTGCCAGCAGCGTAGCTACAGGGTTGGAAGAGACCCAGTACTTC. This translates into CASSVATGLEETQYF.

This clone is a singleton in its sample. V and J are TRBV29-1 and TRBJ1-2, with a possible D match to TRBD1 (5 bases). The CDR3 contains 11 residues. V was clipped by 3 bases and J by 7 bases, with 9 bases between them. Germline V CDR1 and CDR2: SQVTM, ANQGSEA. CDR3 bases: TGCAGCGTTGAGGTGCAGGGTGGCTACACCTTC. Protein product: CSVEVQGGYTF.